This T cell receptor (beta chain) was found in a study of T cells in Graves' hyperthyroidism and ophthalmopathy. Study results and caveats: Most clonotypes expanded in thyroid above 0.001 were likewise present in blood.

About this clonotype itself: What it recognizes is unknown.

Amplification of TCR beta CDR3 regions used RNA as the template. The HTBI set primed first-round TCR CDR3 RT-PCR. Using its own MiXCR run on the multiplex PCR reads, TCRdb lists one record per CDR3 protein. The repertoire holds 300,000 to 350,000 distinct CDR3 sequences, with around 14% as singletons. The germline V gene has CDR1 MDHEN and CDR2 SYDVKM. CDR3 size: 15 residues. V gave up 4 bases and J gave up 11 bases, with 23 bases separating them. Source material: blood. This chain links TRBV28 with TRBJ1-1; D unclear. The sequence was collected from a woman in her twenties or thirties with Graves' hyperthyroidism. CDR3 nucleotides: TGTGCCAGCAGTTCACGAAGATGGGGTCTCCCTGGGGCTTTCTTT. Encoded protein: CASSSRRWGLPGAFF.